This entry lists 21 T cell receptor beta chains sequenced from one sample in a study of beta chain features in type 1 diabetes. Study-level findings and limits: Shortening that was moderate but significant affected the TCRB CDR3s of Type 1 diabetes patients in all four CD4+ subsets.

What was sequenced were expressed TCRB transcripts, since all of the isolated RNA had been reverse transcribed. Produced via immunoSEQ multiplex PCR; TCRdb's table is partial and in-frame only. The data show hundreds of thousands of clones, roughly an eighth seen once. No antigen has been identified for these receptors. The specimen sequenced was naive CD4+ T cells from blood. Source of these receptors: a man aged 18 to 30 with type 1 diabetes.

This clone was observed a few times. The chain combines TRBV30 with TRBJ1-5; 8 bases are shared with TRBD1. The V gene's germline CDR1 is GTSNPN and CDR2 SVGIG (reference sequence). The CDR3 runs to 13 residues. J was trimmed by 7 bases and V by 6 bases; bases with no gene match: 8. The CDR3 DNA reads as TGTGCCTGTGGGACAGGTGGTCACCAGCCCCAGCATTTT. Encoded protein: CACGTGGHQPQHF.

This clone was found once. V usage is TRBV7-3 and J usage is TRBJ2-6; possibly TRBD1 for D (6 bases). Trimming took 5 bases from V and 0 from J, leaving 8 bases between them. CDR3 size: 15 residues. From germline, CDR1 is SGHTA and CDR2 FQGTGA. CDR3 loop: CASSQGSSGANVLTF. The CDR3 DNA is TGTGCCAGCAGCCAGGGGAGCTCTGGGGCCAACGTCCTGACTTTC.

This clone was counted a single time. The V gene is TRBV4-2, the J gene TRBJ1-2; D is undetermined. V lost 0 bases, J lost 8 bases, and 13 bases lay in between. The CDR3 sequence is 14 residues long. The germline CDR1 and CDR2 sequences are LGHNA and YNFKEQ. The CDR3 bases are TGTGCCAGCAGCCAAGAAGGTCCCCGACGAGGCTACACCTTC. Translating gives CASSQEGPRRGYTF.

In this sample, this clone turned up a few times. The CDR3, as DNA: TGCGCCAGCCGCCTCCAAGGGCTCGACAATGAGCAGTTCTTC. Encoded protein: CASRLQGLDNEQFF. This chain connects TRBV4-1 to TRBJ2-1; D unresolved. The CDR3 contains 14 residues. Germline CDR1 MGHRA, CDR2 YSYEKL. Trimming pared 8 bases from V and 5 bases from J, leaving 16 bases between.

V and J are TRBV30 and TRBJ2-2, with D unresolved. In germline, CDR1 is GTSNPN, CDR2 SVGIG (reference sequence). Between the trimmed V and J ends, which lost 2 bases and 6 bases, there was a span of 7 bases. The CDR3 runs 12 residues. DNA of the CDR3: TGTGCCTGGAGTATGCCACCCGGGGAGCTGTTTTTT. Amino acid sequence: CAWSMPPGELFF. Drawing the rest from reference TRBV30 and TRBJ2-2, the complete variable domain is SQTIHQWPATLVQPVGSPLSLECTVEGTSNPNLYWYRQAAGRGLQLLFYSVGIGQISSEVPQNLSASRPQDRQFILSSKKLLLSDSGFYLCAWSMPPGELFFGEGSRLTVL.

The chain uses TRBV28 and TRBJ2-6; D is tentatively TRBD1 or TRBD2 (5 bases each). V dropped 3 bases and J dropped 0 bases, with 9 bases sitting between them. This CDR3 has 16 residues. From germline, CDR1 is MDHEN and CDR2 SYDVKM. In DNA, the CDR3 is TGTGCCAGCAGTTTGCCAGGGACCTCTGGGGCCAACGTCCTGACTTTC. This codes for CASSLPGTSGANVLTF. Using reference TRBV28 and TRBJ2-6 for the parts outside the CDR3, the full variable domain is DVKVTQSSRYLVKRTGEKVFLECVQDMDHENMFWYRQDPGLGLRLIYFSYDVKMKEKGDIPEGYSVSREKKERFSLILESASTNQTSMYLCASSLPGTSGANVLTFGAGSRLTVL.

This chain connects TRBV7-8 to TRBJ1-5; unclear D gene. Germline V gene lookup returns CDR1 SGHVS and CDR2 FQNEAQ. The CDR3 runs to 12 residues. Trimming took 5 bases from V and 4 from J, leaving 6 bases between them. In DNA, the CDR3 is TGTGCCAGCAGCCCTCAGAATCAGCCCCAGCATTTT. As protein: CASSPQNQPQHF.

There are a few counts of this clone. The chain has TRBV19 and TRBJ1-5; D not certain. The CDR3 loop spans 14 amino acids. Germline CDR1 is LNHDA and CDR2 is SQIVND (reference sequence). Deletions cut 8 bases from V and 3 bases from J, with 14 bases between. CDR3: CASRAERYNQPQHF. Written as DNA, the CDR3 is TGTGCCAGTCGGGCGGAGAGGTACAATCAGCCCCAGCATTTT.

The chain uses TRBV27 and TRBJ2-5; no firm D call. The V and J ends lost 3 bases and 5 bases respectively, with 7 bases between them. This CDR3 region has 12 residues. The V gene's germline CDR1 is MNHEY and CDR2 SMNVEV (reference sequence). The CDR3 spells CASSLAEETQYF. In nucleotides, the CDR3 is TGTGCCAGCAGTTTGGCAGAGGAGACCCAGTACTTC.

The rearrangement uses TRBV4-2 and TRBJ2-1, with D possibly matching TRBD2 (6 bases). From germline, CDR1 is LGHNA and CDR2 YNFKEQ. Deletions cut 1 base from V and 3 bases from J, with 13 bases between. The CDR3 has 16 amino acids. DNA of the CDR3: TGTGCCAGCAGCCAAGGTCCGCTTAGCGGCTACAATGAGCAGTTCTTC. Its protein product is CASSQGPLSGYNEQFF.

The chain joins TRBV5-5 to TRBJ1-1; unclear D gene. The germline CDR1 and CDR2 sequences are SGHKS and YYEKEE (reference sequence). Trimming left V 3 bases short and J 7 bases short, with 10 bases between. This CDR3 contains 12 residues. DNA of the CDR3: TGTGCCAGCAGCTCCGGGCCGAGTGAAGCTTTCTTT. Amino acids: CASSSGPSEAFF. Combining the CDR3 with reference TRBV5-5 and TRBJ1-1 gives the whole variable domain DAGVTQSPTHLIKTRGQQVTLRCSPISGHKSVSWYQQVLGQGPQFIFQYYEKEERGRGNFPDRFSARQFPNYSSELNVNALLLGDSALYLCASSSGPSEAFFGQGTRLTVV.

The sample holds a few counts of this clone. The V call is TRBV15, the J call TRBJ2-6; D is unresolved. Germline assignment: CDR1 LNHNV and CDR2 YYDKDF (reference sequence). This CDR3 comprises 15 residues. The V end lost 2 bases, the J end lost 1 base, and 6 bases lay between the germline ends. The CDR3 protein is CATSRRSSGANVLTF. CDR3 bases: TGTGCCACCAGCAGACGGTCTTCTGGGGCCAACGTCCTGACTTTC. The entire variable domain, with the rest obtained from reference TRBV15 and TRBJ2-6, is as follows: DAMVIQNPRYQVTQFGKPVTLSCSQTLNHNVMYWYQQKSSQAPKLLFHYYDKDFNNEADTPDNFQSRRPNTSFCFLDIRSPGLGDTAMYLCATSRRSSGANVLTFGAGSRLTVL.

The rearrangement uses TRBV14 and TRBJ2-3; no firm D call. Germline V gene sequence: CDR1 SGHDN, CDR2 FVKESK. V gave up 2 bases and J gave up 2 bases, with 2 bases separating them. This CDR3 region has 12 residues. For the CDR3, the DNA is TGTGCCAGCAGCCAATTCACAGATACGCAGTATTTT. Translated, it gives CASSQFTDTQYF.

CDR3 DNA sequence: TGTGCCAGCAGCTTAGGGGGTCGTCCCTACGAGCAGTACTTC. Protein product: CASSLGGRPYEQYF. V and J are TRBV11-2 and TRBJ2-7, with D uncertain. Germline loops: CDR1 SGHAT, CDR2 FQNNGV. The CDR3 consists of 14 residues. Deletions cut 1 base from V and 2 bases from J, with 9 bases between. The variable domain in full, completed from reference TRBV11-2 and TRBJ2-7, reads EAGVAQSPRYKIIEKRQSVAFWCNPISGHATLYWYQQILGQGPKLLIQFQNNGVVDDSQLPKDRFSAERLKGVDSTLKIQPAKLEDSAVYLCASSLGGRPYEQYFGPGTRLTVT.

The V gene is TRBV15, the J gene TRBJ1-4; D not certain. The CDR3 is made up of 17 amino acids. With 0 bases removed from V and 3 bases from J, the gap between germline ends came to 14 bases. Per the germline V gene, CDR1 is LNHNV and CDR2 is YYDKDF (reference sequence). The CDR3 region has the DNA TGTGCCACCAGCAGAGATGCCGGCACGGCGGCTAATGAAAAACTGTTTTTT. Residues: CATSRDAGTAANEKLFF.

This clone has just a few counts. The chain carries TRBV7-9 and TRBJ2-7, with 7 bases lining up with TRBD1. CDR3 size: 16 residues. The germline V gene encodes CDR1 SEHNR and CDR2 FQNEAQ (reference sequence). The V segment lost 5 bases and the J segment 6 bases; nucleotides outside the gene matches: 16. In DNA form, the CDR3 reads TGTGCCAGCAGCGGACGACAGGGAATAAACGCCCGCGAGCAGTACTTC. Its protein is CASSGRQGINAREQYF.

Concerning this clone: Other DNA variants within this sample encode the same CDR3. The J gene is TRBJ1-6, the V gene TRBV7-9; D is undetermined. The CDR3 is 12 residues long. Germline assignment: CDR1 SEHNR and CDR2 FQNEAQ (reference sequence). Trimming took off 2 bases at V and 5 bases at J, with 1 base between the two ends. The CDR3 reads CASSLNNSPLHF. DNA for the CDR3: TGTGCCAGCAGCTTAAATAATTCACCCCTCCACTTT.

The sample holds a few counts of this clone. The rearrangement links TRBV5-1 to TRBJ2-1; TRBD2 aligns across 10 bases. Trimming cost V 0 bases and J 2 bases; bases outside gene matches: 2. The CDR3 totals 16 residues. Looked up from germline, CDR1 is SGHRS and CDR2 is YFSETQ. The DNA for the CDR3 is TGCGCCAGCAGCTTGGTAAGCGGGAGGGCCTACAATGAGCAGTTCTTC. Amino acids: CASSLVSGRAYNEQFF.

CDR3 DNA sequence: TGTGCCTGGATGACAGGGTTAAATTCACCCCTCCACTTT. Protein sequence: CAWMTGLNSPLHF. V usage is TRBV30 and J usage is TRBJ1-6; 7 nucleotides agree with TRBD1. This CDR3 region has 13 residues. Germline CDR1 GTSNPN, CDR2 SVGIG (reference sequence). J was trimmed by 7 bases and V by 4 bases; bases with no gene match: 4.

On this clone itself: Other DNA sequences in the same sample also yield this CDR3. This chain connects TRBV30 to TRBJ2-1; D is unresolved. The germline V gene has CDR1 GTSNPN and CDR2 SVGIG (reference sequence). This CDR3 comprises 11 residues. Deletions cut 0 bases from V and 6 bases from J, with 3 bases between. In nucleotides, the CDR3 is TGTGCCTGGAGTGTACCCAATGAGCAGTTCTTC. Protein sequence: CAWSVPNEQFF.

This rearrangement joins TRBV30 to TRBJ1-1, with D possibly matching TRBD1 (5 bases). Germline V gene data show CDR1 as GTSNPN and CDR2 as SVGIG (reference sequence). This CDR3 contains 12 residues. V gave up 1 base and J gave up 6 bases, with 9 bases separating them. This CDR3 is CAWSEPGAEAFF. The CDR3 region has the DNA TGTGCCTGGAGTGAGCCGGGGGCTGAAGCTTTCTTT.